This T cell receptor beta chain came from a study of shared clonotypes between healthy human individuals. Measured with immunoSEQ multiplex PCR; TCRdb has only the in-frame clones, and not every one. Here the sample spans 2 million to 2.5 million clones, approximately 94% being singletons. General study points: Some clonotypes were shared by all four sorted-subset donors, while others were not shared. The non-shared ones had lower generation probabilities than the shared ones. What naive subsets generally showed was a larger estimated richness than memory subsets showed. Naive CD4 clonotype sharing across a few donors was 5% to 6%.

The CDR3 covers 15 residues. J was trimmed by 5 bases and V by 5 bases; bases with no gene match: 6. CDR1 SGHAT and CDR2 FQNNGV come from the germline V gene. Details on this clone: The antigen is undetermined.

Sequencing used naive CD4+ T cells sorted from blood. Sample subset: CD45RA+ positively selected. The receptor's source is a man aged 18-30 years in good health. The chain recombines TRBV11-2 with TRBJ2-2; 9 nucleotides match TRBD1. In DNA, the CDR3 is TGTGCCAGCAGCCCCCGGGACAGGGAAACCGGGGAGCTGTTTTTT. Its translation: CASSPRDRETGELFF.